A selection of T cell receptor beta chains follows, all from one sample in a study of blood T cell repertoires in COVID-19. The data were produced by immunoSEQ multiplex PCR, yet TCRdb's version contains in-frame clones alone and is incomplete. Of 130,000 to 150,000 clones listed, approximately 86% are singletons. Sample: peripheral blood. Receptors were obtained from a man aged 65 to 79 with acute or convalescent COVID-19. The CDR3 runs from the conserved cysteine through the conserved F or W. The D gene is left open where the match is weak. The size of a clone is reported for some rows only, either as once, few or many, or as a class for expanded clones.

D	V	size	J	CDR3	DNA
TRBD2	TRBV7-9	NA	TRBJ2-3	CASTLAGIVDTQYF	TGTGCCAGCACCCTAGCGGGGATTGTTGATACGCAGTATTTT
TRBD1	TRBV15	NA	TRBJ1-1	CATSRALDRGTEAFF	TGTGCCACCAGCAGGGCCCTCGACAGGGGCACTGAAGCTTTCTTT
TRBD1	TRBV19	NA	TRBJ2-1	CASSMGRGQTNEQFF	TGTGCCAGTAGTATGGGCAGGGGGCAAACCAATGAGCAGTTCTTC
NA	TRBV3-1/TRBV3-2	NA	TRBJ1-4	CASSQGQVNEKLFF	TGTGCCAGCAGCCAAGGGCAGGTTAATGAAAAACTGTTTTTT
NA	TRBV24-1	once	TRBJ1-1	CATSEGRGTEAFF	TGTGCCACCAGTGAGGGCAGGGGAACTGAAGCTTTCTTT
NA	TRBV12-3/TRBV12-4	few	TRBJ1-2	CASSMRAVGYTF	TGTGCCAGCAGTATGAGGGCAGTTGGCTACACCTTC
NA	TRBV6-5	NA	TRBJ1-6	CASRDQGLASPLHF	TGTGCCAGCAGGGACCAGGGGTTGGCGTCACCCCTCCACTTT
NA	TRBV6-5	NA	TRBJ1-3	CASTAGANSGNTIYF	TGTGCCAGCACCGCAGGGGCCAACTCTGGAAACACCATATATTTT
NA	TRBV7-6	NA	TRBJ2-1	CASSLSGTPLGEQFF	TGTGCCAGCAGCCTCTCCGGGACACCCTTGGGGGAGCAGTTCTTC
TRBD1	TRBV6-4	NA	TRBJ1-1	CASSSDRGRRTEAFF	TGTGCCAGCAGCTCGGACAGGGGGCGTCGGACTGAAGCTTTCTTT
TRBD1	TRBV28	once	TRBJ1-1	CASSSPGQGVPGCFF	TGTGCCAGCAGCTCACCGGGACAGGGGGTGCCGGGTTGTTTCTTT
NA	TRBV3-1/TRBV3-2	NA	TRBJ2-7	CASSQISRGMHEQYF	TGTGCCAGCAGCCAAATCAGCAGGGGTATGCACGAGCAGTACTTC
TRBD1	TRBV15	NA	TRBJ1-6	CATSTDRGGSPLHF	TGTGCCACCAGCACCGACAGGGGTGGTTCACCCCTCCACTTT
TRBD1	TRBV3-1/TRBV3-2	NA	TRBJ2-7	CASSQEGTGPYEQYF	TGTGCCAGCAGCCAAGAGGGGACAGGGCCCTACGAGCAGTACTTC
TRBD2	TRBV2	NA	TRBJ2-5	CASSGVAGGPQETQYF	TGTGCCAGCAGTGGTGTAGCGGGGGGCCCTCAAGAGACCCAGTACTTC
NA	TRBV6-5	NA	TRBJ2-4	CAAGTGEANIQYF	TGTGCCGCCGGAACAGGGGAGGCAAACATTCAGTACTTC
NA	TRBV7-2	once	TRBJ1-5	CASTGRGNSNQPQHF	TGTGCCAGCACCGGTAGGGGGAATAGCAATCAGCCCCAGCATTTT
TRBD1	TRBV3-1/TRBV3-2	NA	TRBJ2-3	CASSLSTGMGTDTQYF	TGTGCCAGCAGCCTGTCGACAGGGATGGGCACAGATACGCAGTATTTT
NA	TRBV9	NA	TRBJ1-5	CASSVGAGDIQPQHF	TGTGCCAGCAGCGTAGGGGCGGGGGATATTCAGCCCCAGCATTTT
TRBD1	TRBV11-2	NA	TRBJ1-1	CASSHAPTGGEAEAFF	TGTGCCAGCAGCCATGCCCCGACAGGGGGCGAAGCTGAAGCTTTCTTT
TRBD1	TRBV7-2	NA	TRBJ1-2	CASSITGVNSGYTF	TGTGCCAGCAGCATCACAGGGGTCAATAGTGGCTACACCTTC
TRBD2	TRBV11-2	NA	TRBJ2-2	CASSLDWTSSTGELFF	TGTGCCAGCAGCTTAGATTGGACTAGCAGCACCGGGGAGCTGTTTTTT
NA	TRBV11-3	NA	TRBJ2-5	CASSFQGQETQYF	TGTGCCAGCAGCTTTCAGGGTCAAGAGACCCAGTACTTC
TRBD1	TRBV28	NA	TRBJ1-2	CASRRQGAANYGYTF	TGTGCCAGCAGAAGACAGGGGGCGGCTAACTATGGCTACACCTTC
TRBD1	TRBV5-1	NA	TRBJ2-7	CASSLSTGVRYEQYF	TGCGCCAGCAGCTTGTCAACAGGGGTGCGCTACGAGCAGTACTTC
NA	TRBV27	NA	TRBJ2-2	CASSWARGSGELFF	TGTGCCAGCAGTTGGGCCAGGGGATCCGGGGAGCTGTTTTTT
NA	TRBV20-1	NA	TRBJ2-1	CSASTGSRNEQFF	TGCAGTGCTAGTACCGGGTCTAGGAATGAGCAGTTCTTC
TRBD1	TRBV5-4	NA	TRBJ2-3	CASSLLGTGSTDTQYF	TGTGCCAGCAGCTTACTCGGGACAGGGAGCACAGATACGCAGTATTTT
TRBD2	TRBV30	NA	TRBJ2-5	CAWRASGRETQYF	TGTGCCTGGAGAGCTAGCGGAAGGGAGACCCAGTACTTC
TRBD2	TRBV7-8	NA	TRBJ2-1	CASSSGLAGVIYNEQFF	TGTGCCAGCAGCTCAGGACTAGCGGGAGTTATCTACAATGAGCAGTTCTTC
TRBD2	TRBV2	NA	TRBJ2-1	CASNLGGLAGGPPEQFF	TGTGCCAGCAACCTGGGTGGACTAGCGGGAGGGCCACCCGAGCAGTTCTTC
TRBD1	TRBV6-5	NA	TRBJ2-2	CASSRDRGLRGELFF	TGTGCCAGCAGTCGGGACAGGGGGCTTCGCGGGGAGCTGTTTTTT
NA	TRBV4-1	NA	TRBJ1-6	CASSQDTGLSYNSPLHF	TGCGCCAGCAGCCAAGATACAGGGCTCTCCTATAATTCACCCCTCCACTTT